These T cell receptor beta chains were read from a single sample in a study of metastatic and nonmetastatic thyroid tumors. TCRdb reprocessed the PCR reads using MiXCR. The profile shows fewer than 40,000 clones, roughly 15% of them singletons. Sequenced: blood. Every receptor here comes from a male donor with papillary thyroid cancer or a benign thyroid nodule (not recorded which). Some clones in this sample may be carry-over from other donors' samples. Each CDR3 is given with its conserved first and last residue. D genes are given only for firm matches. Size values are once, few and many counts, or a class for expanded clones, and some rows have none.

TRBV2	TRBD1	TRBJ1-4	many	TGTGCCAGCAGGTCCGGGACAGGGGGGTCTGCAACTAATGAAAAACTGTTTTTT	CASRSGTGGSATNEKLFF
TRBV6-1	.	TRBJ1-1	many	TGTGCCAGCAGTTCCCCCGGGACACAGAACACTGAAGCTTTCTTT	CASSSPGTQNTEAFF
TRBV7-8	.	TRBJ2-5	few	TGTGCCAGCGGGAGCTCCTACAATGAGGAGTTCTTC	CASGSSYNEEFF
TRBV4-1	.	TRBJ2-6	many	TGCGCCAGCGGCGAAGAGGGTGGAGGGGCCAACGTCCTGACTTTC	CASGEEGGGANVLTF
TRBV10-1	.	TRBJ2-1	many	TGCGCCAGCAGTGAGGTTATCGGCGGGGAGCAGTTCTTC	CASSEVIGGEQFF
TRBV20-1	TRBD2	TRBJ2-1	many	TGCAGTGCTCCAGGGGGAGCGGGGGGGCCAACATTGGATGAGCAGTTCTTC	CSAPGGAGGPTLDEQFF
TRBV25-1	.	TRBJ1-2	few	TGTGCCAGCGGAATGAGGGATGAGTACACCTTC	CASGMRDEYTF
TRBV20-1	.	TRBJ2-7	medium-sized	TGCAGTGCTAGAGAAGATTACGAGCAGTACTTC	CSAREDYEQYF
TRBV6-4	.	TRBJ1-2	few	TGTGCTAGCAGTGACTCGTCGGAAACCTATGGCTACACCTTC	CASSDSSETYGYTF
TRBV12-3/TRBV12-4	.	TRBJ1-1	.	TGTGCCAGCAGTTTGACGGGGGCCCCTGAAGCTTTCTTT	CASSLTGAPEAFF
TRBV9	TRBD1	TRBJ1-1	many	TGTGCCAGCAGCGCCGGGACAGGGTCGTACACTGAAGCTTTCTTT	CASSAGTGSYTEAFF
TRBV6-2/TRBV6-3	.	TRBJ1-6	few	TGTGCCAGCATTTATAGGGGGGACTATAATTCACCCCTCCACTTT	CASIYRGDYNSPLHF
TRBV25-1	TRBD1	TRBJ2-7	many	TGTGCCAGCATCCCTTTCAGGGGACAGCACTCCTACGAGCAGTACTTC	CASIPFRGQHSYEQYF
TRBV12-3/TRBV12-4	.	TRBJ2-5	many	TGTGCCAGCAGTAATTTGGTGGGAGTTGGAGAGACCCAGTACTTC	CASSNLVGVGETQYF
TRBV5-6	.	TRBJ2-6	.	TGTGCCAGCAGCTTGGACCCTAGAAGCTCTGGGGCCAACGTCCTGACTTTC	CASSLDPRSSGANVLTF
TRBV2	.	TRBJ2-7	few	TGTGCCAGCAGCCGGCGATTCTACGAGCAGTACTTC	CASSRRFYEQYF
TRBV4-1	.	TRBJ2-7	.	TGCGCCAACAGCCAAGGGAGCGGGACAGCCTACGAGCAGTACTTC	CANSQGSGTAYEQYF
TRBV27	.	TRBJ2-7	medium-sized	TGTGCCAGCAGGACCGGGACGGGGTTAAGCTCCTACGAGCAGTACTTC	CASRTGTGLSSYEQYF
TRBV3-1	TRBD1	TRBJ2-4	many	TGTACCAGCAGCCCTCGGGACAGGGGCAAAAACATTCAGTACTTC	CTSSPRDRGKNIQYF
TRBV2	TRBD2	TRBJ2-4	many	TGTGCCAGCAGGCGTAGCGGGGGGACGGACATTCAGTACTTC	CASRRSGGTDIQYF
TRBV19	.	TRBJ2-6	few	TGTGCCACCAATACAATCTCTGGGGCCAACGTCCTGACTTTC	CATNTISGANVLTF
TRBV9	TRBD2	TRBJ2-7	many	TGTGCCAGCAGCCCCGCTTCCCCGGGGTATTCGGGAGGCGAGCAGTACTTC	CASSPASPGYSGGEQYF
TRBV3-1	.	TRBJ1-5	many	TGTGCCAGCAGCCAAGCTGGGGGCAATCAGCCCCAGCATTTT	CASSQAGGNQPQHF
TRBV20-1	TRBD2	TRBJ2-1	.	TGCAGTGCTAGGGGATTTACTCTCAGCGGGAGTGATCGGAATGAGCAGTTCTTC	CSARGFTLSGSDRNEQFF
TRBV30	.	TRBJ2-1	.	TGTGCCTGGAGCAAACAGGTTTCGGCACAGTTCTTC	CAWSKQVSAQFF
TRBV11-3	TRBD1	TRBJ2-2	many	TGTGCCAGCAGCCTCGGGACAGGGGGTACCGGGGAGCTGTTTTTT	CASSLGTGGTGELFF
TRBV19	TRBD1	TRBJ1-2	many	TGTGCCAGTAGTTGGGACAGGGGATATGGCTACACCTTC	CASSWDRGYGYTF
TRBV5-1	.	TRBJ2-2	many	TGCGCCAGCAGCCGGGACCATCGTGGCGGGGAGCTGTTTTTT	CASSRDHRGGELFF
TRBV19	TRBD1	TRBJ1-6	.	TGTACCAATAGTACGACAGGGTTTAATTCACCCCTCCACTTT	CTNSTTGFNSPLHF